This TCR beta chain was sequenced during a study of technical replicates of blood from a few donors. Profiling relied on immunoSEQ multiplex PCR, and the TCRdb table lists in-frame clones only, not all of them. The sample contains 45,000 to 55,000 clones, 95% to 97% of which appear only once. Germline loops: CDR1 MGHDK, CDR2 SYGVNS. The J segment lost 7 bases and the V segment lost 3 bases, leaving 12 bases of the junction unmatched. There are 15 residues in the CDR3. This clonotype was obtained from a human donor in good health. This chain joins TRBV25-1 and TRBJ2-7, with 7 positions matching TRBD1. The sample comprised T cells isolated from PBMCs. The CDR3 sequence is CASSESQGLRGEQYF. The CDR3 DNA follows: TGTGCCAGCAGTGAGAGTCAGGGGCTCAGGGGGGAGCAGTACTTC.